The next 24 T cell receptor beta chains were all read from a single sample in a study of blood T cell repertoires in COVID-19. Profiling relied on immunoSEQ multiplex PCR, and the TCRdb table lists in-frame clones only, not all of them. The profile shows under 250,000 clones, 88% of them singletons. The specimen sequenced was peripheral blood. All receptors derive from a woman aged 25-40 years with COVID-19, enrolled during active disease.

The chain recombines TRBV6-5 with TRBJ1-6, with D perhaps matching TRBD1 (5 bases). V was pared by 3 bases and J by 13 bases, with 16 bases between. The CDR3 consists of 14 residues. Looked up from germline, CDR1 is MNHEY and CDR2 is SVGAGI. CDR3: CASSYINRPGPLHF. The CDR3 DNA reads TGTGCCAGCAGTTATATCAACAGGCCAGGTCCCCTCCACTTT.

The rearrangement uses TRBV13 and TRBJ2-3, with 8 bases fitting TRBD2. The V gene end was trimmed by 0 bases and the J gene end by 4 bases; junction bases not matched to a gene: 9. This CDR3 has 17 residues. Germline lookup yields CDR1 PRHDT and CDR2 FYEKMQ (reference sequence). CDR3 sequence reads: CASSLGVRTGGPDTQYF. The CDR3 DNA reads TGTGCCAGCAGCTTAGGTGTCCGTACGGGGGGGCCAGATACGCAGTATTTT.

The chain joins TRBV7-2 to TRBJ2-7; 8 nucleotides match TRBD1. V lost 1 base and J lost 0; bases outside the gene matches: 2. From germline, CDR1 is SGHTA and CDR2 FQGNSA. The CDR3 spans 15 residues. CDR3 protein: CASSLDRGFSYEQYF. CDR3 DNA: TGTGCCAGCAGCTTAGACAGGGGGTTCTCCTACGAGCAGTACTTC.

This sequence joins TRBV5-4 and TRBJ1-2; a weak D match, TRBD1 (6 bases). V gave up 4 bases and J gave up 2 bases, with 9 bases separating them. The germline gives CDR1 SGHNT, CDR2 YYREEE (reference sequence). The CDR3 is 13 amino acids. The CDR3 region has the DNA TGTGCCAGCAGCCCAACAGGGAACTATGGCTACACCTTC. Protein product: CASSPTGNYGYTF.

The chain joins TRBV29-1 to TRBJ1-4; no definite D call. The germline V gene encodes CDR1 SQVTM and CDR2 ANQGSEA. CDR3 length: 15 residues. V was pared by 6 bases and J by 2 bases, with 16 bases between. The CDR3: CSVSTRVGTNEKLFF. The CDR3 coding sequence is TGCAGCGTATCTACTCGGGTTGGCACTAATGAAAAACTGTTTTTT.

V and J are TRBV5-6 and TRBJ2-3; D gene ambiguous. The germline V gene has CDR1 SGHDT and CDR2 YYEEEE. This CDR3 region has 13 residues. V was cut by 4 bases and J by 9 bases, with 15 bases left in between. The CDR3 reads CASSANLLETQYF. CDR3 DNA sequence: TGTGCCAGCAGCGCGAACCTCCTAGAGACGCAGTATTTT.

The chain is built from TRBV9 and TRBJ1-4; 7 nucleotides match TRBD1. CDR1 and CDR2 (germline): SGDLS, YYNGEE. The CDR3 has 15 residues. V lost 3 bases, J lost 7 bases, and 9 bases stayed unmatched. The CDR3 spells CASSASDRLGEKLFF. The CDR3 coding sequence is TGTGCCAGCAGCGCGTCGGACAGGCTTGGTGAAAAACTGTTTTTT.

The chain is built from TRBV28 and TRBJ1-2, with 9 bases lining up with TRBD1. The CDR3 covers 15 residues. The V gene end was trimmed by 2 bases and the J gene end by 5 bases; junction bases not matched to a gene: 6. The germline CDR1 and CDR2 sequences are MDHEN and SYDVKM. The CDR3 spells CASSLPGQGRYGYTF. CDR3 DNA: TGTGCCAGCAGTTTACCGGGACAGGGACGTTATGGCTACACCTTC.

The chain couples TRBV27 to TRBJ2-7; D may be TRBD1 (6 bases). CDR3 length equals 13 residues. CDR1 is MNHEY and CDR2 is SMNVEV in the germline V gene (reference sequence). Trimming took off 5 bases at V and 3 bases at J, with 11 bases between the two ends. CDR3 loop: CASSPARGYEQYF. CDR3 nucleotide sequence: TGTGCCAGCAGTCCAGCCAGGGGCTACGAGCAGTACTTC.

This clone has just a few counts. The gene calls are TRBV19 and TRBJ2-7; 8 bases are a match to TRBD1. The CDR3 runs to 15 residues. From germline, CDR1 is LNHDA and CDR2 SQIVND (reference sequence). J gave up 0 bases and V 5 bases, and 6 bases lay outside the gene matches. The DNA of the CDR3 is TGTGCCAGTAGTCTCACAGGGGGGAGCTCCTACGAGCAGTACTTC. It encodes CASSLTGGSSYEQYF.

The chain has TRBV2 and TRBJ2-7, with 12 nucleotides matching TRBD2. V shed 8 bases, J shed 0 bases, and the junction held 8 bases outside the gene matches. The length of the CDR3 is 16 residues. Germline CDR1 is SNHLY and CDR2 is FYNNEI. DNA for the CDR3: TGTGCCAGCGGCAGACTAGCGGGAGCCGACTCCTACGAGCAGTACGTC. It encodes CASGRLAGADSYEQYV.

Of note for this clone: The same CDR3 can be traced to other DNA sequences in this sample. This chain connects TRBV11-3 to TRBJ2-3; 11 bases map to TRBD2. In germline, CDR1 is SGHNT, CDR2 YENEEA. V lost 1 base and J lost 1; bases outside the gene matches: 1. The CDR3 is 16 amino acids. This CDR3 is CASSLGTSGRTDTQYF. CDR3 coding DNA: TGTGCCAGCAGCTTAGGGACTAGCGGGCGCACAGATACGCAGTATTTT. Combining the CDR3 with reference TRBV11-3 and TRBJ2-3 gives the whole variable domain EAGVVQSPRYKIIEKKQPVAFWCNPISGHNTLYWYLQNLGQGPELLIRYENEEAVDDSQLPKDRFSAERLKGVDSTLKIQPAELGDSAVYLCASSLGTSGRTDTQYFGPGTRLTVL.

This chain joins TRBV5-1 and TRBJ2-5, with D tentatively TRBD1 (6 bases). The CDR3 covers 14 residues. Germline V gene sequence: CDR1 SGHRS, CDR2 YFSETQ. V lost 4 bases to trimming and J lost 5 bases, with 15 bases between them. This CDR3 reads CASSPGTMGETQYF. CDR3 DNA sequence: TGCGCCAGCAGCCCGGGGACAATGGGGGAGACCCAGTACTTC.

The chain combines TRBV2 with TRBJ2-1; 10 positions match TRBD2. The CDR3 length is 17 residues. The germline CDR1 and CDR2 sequences are SNHLY and FYNNEI. After removal of 2 bases from V and 7 bases from J, the junction contained 11 bases not matched to a gene. As DNA, the CDR3 is TGTGCCAGCAGTGAAAACATTGGGACTAGCGCCATTAATGAGCAGTTCTTC. It is translated as CASSENIGTSAINEQFF.

The chain employs TRBV9 and TRBJ2-3; possibly TRBD2 for D (6 bases). Between the trimmed V and J ends, which lost 4 bases and 0 bases, there was a span of 18 bases. Germline CDR1 reads SGDLS; CDR2 reads YYNGEE. The CDR3 is 17 residues long. In DNA, the CDR3 is TGTGCCAGCAGCCCCAGGACTAACCCGTATAGCACAGATACGCAGTATTTT. It yields the protein CASSPRTNPYSTDTQYF.

The rearrangement joins TRBV3-1 (or the pseudogene TRBV3-2) to TRBJ2-5; D is unclear. This CDR3 spans 16 amino acids. Germline V CDR1 and CDR2: LGHDT, YNNKEL (reference sequence). With 2 bases removed from V and 0 bases from J, the gap between germline ends came to 13 bases. CDR3 nucleotide sequence: TGTGCCAGCAGCCAAATTCCCAACCGGTACCAAGAGACCCAGTACTTC. Protein sequence: CASSQIPNRYQETQYF.

The chain has TRBV7-8 and TRBJ2-1; TRBD2 might be the D (6 bases). V dropped 3 bases and J dropped 10 bases, with 19 bases sitting between them. There are 15 residues in the CDR3. Germline values: CDR1 SGHVS, CDR2 FQNEAQ. The CDR3 DNA sequence: TGTGCCAGCAGCTTGGGGGGTCGGGGTGATTTCGAGCAGTTCTTC. Amino acid sequence: CASSLGGRGDFEQFF.

This clone was detected once. V usage is TRBV4-1 and J usage is TRBJ1-5; TRBD1 agrees at 8 bases. Germline V gene sequence: CDR1 MGHRA, CDR2 YSYEKL. Germline trimming cut 0 bases from V and 6 bases from J; bases unmatched to any gene: 7. This CDR3 is 16 amino acids long. The CDR3 loop reads CASSQEANRGGQPQHF. The CDR3 coding sequence is TGCGCCAGCAGCCAAGAAGCGAACAGGGGGGGTCAGCCCCAGCATTTT.

This clone was observed a few times. The CDR3 sequence is CASSLWGPNEKLFF. The CDR3 region has the DNA TGTGCCAGCAGTTTATGGGGGCCTAATGAAAAACTGTTTTTT. The chain carries TRBV28 and TRBJ1-4, with D possibly TRBD1 on 5 matching bases. The V end was cut by 0 bases, the J end by 3 bases, with 5 bases between. In germline, CDR1 is MDHEN, CDR2 SYDVKM. This CDR3 is built from 14 residues.

This rearrangement joins TRBV9 to TRBJ1-6; 7 nucleotides match TRBD1. Germline values: CDR1 SGDLS, CDR2 YYNGEE. This CDR3 contains 15 residues. The V segment lost 4 bases and the J segment 1 base; nucleotides outside the gene matches: 2. The CDR3 bases are TGTGCCAGCAGCCAGGGGGTGTCCTATAATTCACCCCTCCACTTT. Translation gives CASSQGVSYNSPLHF.

The CDR3 here is CASSEGQGWSQPQHF. For the CDR3, the DNA is TGTGCCAGCAGTGAAGGTCAGGGATGGAGTCAGCCCCAGCATTTT. The chain uses TRBV6-1 and TRBJ1-5, with D possibly matching TRBD1 (5 bases). Germline V gives CDR1 MNHNS, CDR2 SASEGT. The CDR3 contains 15 residues. V was clipped by 1 base and J by 6 bases, with 13 bases between them.

The V gene is TRBV7-9, the J gene TRBJ2-1, with a tentative D call TRBD2 (6 bases). The germline V gene has CDR1 SEHNR and CDR2 FQNEAQ (reference sequence). V gave up 1 base and J gave up 1 base, with 8 bases separating them. The CDR3 spans 15 residues. CDR3 sequence (DNA): TGTGCCAGCAGCTTAGTGGCGGGGTCCTACAATGAGCAGTTCTTC. Translated: CASSLVAGSYNEQFF. The full variable domain, in which reference TRBV7-9 and TRBJ2-1 provide the parts outside the CDR3, is DTGVSQNPRHKITKRGQNVTFRCDPISEHNRLYWYRQTLGQGPEFLTYFQNEAQLEKSRLLSDRFSAERPKGSFSTLEIQRTEQGDSAMYLCASSLVAGSYNEQFFGPGTRLTVL.

The gene calls are TRBV19 and TRBJ2-1, with TRBD1 matching 8 bases. Germline V gene sequence: CDR1 LNHDA, CDR2 SQIVND (reference sequence). The V and J ends lost 11 bases and 5 bases, in that order; junction bases with no gene match: 2. The CDR3 has 11 amino acids. DNA of the CDR3: TGTGCCTCACAGGGGGACAATGAGCAGTTCTTC. It specifies CASQGDNEQFF. Variable domain in full (rest from reference TRBV19 and TRBJ2-1): DGGITQSPKYLFRKEGQNVTLSCEQNLNHDAMYWYRQDPGQGLRLIYYSQIVNDFQKGDIAEGYSVSREKKESFPLTVTSAQKNPTAFYLCASQGDNEQFFGPGTRLTVL.

The chain uses TRBV10-3 and TRBJ1-2, with a possible D match to TRBD1 (5 bases). Looked up from germline, CDR1 is ENHRY and CDR2 is SYGVKD. V dropped 0 bases and J dropped 3 bases, with 11 bases sitting between them. This CDR3 contains 15 residues. This CDR3 reads CAISESAGDDYGYTF. The CDR3, as DNA: TGTGCCATCAGTGAGTCGGCGGGGGATGACTATGGCTACACCTTC.